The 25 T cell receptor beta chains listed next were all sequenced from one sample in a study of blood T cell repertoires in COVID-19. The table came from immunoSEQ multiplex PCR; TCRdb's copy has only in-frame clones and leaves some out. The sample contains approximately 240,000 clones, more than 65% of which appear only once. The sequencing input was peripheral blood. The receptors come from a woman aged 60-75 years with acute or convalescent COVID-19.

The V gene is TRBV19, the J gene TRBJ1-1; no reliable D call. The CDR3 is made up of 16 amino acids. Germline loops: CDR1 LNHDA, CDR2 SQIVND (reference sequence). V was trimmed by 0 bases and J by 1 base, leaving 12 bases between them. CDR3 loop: CASSIDRRSKNTEAFF. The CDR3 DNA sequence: TGTGCCAGTAGTATAGACAGGCGTTCTAAGAACACTGAAGCTTTCTTT.

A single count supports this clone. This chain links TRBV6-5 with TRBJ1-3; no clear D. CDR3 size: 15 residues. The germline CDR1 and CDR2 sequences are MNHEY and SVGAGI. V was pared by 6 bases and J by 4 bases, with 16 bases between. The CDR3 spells CASSRSWSAGNTIYF. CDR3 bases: TGTGCCAGCAGCCGTAGCTGGTCGGCCGGAAACACCATATATTTT.

The CDR3 DNA reads TGTGCCAGTTCTCTTAGGGAGTCTGGAAACACCATATATTTT. Translation: CASSLRESGNTIYF. The chain combines TRBV3-1 (or the pseudogene TRBV3-2) with TRBJ1-3; D uncertain. Trimming took 9 bases from V and 1 from J, leaving 13 bases between them. From germline, CDR1 is LGHDT and CDR2 YNNKEL (reference sequence). The CDR3 covers 14 residues.

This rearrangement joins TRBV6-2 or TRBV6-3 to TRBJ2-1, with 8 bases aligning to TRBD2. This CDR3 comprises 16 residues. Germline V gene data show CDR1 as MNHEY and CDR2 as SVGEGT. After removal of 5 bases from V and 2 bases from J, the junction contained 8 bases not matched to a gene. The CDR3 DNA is TGTGCCAGCAGTGATACTAGCGGTCGAACCTACAATGAGCAGTTCTTC. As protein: CASSDTSGRTYNEQFF.

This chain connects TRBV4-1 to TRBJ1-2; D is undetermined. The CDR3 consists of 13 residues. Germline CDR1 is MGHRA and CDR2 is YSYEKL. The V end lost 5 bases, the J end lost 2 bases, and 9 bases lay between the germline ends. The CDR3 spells CASSRSENYGYTF. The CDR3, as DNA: TGCGCCAGCAGCAGATCGGAGAACTATGGCTACACCTTC.

CDR3 coding DNA: TGTGCCAGCAGCTCTCACCTAGCGGGGGGCTACAATGAGCAGTTCTTC. Translating gives CASSSHLAGGYNEQFF. V is TRBV7-2 and J is TRBJ2-1, with 11 bases that match TRBD2. V lost 4 bases and J lost 3; bases outside the gene matches: 5. Germline V gene sequence: CDR1 SGHTA, CDR2 FQGNSA. The CDR3 consists of 16 residues.

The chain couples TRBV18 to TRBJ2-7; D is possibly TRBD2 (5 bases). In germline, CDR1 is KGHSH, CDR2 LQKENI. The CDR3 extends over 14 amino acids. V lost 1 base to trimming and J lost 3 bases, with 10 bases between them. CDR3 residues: CASSPRGSDYEQYF. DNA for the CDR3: TGTGCCAGCTCACCACGGGGTAGCGACTACGAGCAGTACTTC.

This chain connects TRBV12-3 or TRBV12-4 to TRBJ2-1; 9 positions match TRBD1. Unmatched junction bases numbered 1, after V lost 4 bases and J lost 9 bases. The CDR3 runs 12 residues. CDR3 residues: CASSSTGGEQFF. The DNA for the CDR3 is TGTGCCAGCAGTTCGACAGGGGGTGAGCAGTTCTTC.

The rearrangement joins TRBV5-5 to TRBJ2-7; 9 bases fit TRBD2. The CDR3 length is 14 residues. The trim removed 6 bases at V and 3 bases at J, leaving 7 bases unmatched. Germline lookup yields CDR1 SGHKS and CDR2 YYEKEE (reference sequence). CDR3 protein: CASTQGLANYEQYF. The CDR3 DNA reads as TGTGCCAGCACGCAAGGACTAGCGAACTACGAGCAGTACTTC.

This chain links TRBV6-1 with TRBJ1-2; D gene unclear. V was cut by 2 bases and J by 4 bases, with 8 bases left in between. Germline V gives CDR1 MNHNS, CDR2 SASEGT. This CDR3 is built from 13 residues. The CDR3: CASSESGVYGYTF. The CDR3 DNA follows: TGTGCCAGCAGTGAATCAGGTGTCTATGGCTACACCTTC.

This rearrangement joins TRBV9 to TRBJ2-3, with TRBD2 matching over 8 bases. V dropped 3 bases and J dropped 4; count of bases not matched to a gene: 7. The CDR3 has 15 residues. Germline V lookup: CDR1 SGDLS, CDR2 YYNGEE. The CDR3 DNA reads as TGTGCCAGCAGCGGGGGGAGCGGGGGACCAGATACGCAGTATTTT. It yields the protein CASSGGSGGPDTQYF.

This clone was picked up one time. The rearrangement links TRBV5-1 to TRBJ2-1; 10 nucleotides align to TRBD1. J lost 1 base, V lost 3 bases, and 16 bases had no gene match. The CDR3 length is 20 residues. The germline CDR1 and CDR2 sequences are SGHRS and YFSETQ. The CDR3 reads CASSSYPFLPGQGSYNEQFF. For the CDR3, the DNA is TGCGCCAGCAGCTCCTATCCCTTCCTCCCGGGACAGGGGTCCTACAATGAGCAGTTCTTC.

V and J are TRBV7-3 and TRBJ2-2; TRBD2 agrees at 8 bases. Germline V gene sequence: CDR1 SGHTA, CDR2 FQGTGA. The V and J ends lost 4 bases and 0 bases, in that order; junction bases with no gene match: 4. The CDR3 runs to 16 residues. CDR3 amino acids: CASSSRGVANTGELFF. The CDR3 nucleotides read TGTGCCAGCAGCTCGCGGGGGGTCGCGAACACCGGGGAGCTGTTTTTT.

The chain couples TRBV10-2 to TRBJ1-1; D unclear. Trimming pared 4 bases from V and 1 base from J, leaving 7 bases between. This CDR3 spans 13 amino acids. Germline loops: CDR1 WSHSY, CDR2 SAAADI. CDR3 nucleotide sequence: TGCGCCAGCAGTGTTTGGCAGAACACTGAAGCTTTCTTT. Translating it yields CASSVWQNTEAFF.

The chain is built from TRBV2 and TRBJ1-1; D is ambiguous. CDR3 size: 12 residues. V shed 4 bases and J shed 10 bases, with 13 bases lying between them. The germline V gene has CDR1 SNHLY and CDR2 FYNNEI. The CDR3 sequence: CASSAFEERAFF. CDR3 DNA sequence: TGTGCCAGCAGTGCCTTCGAGGAGAGAGCTTTCTTT.

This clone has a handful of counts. The CDR3 DNA reads TGTGCCAGTACCGCCTACAATGAGCAGTTCTTC. As protein: CASTAYNEQFF. V and J are TRBV19 and TRBJ2-1; D gene unclear. V lost 7 bases to trimming and J lost 2 bases, with 3 bases between them. CDR1 is LNHDA, CDR2 SQIVND, per germline (reference sequence). This CDR3 is 11 amino acids long.

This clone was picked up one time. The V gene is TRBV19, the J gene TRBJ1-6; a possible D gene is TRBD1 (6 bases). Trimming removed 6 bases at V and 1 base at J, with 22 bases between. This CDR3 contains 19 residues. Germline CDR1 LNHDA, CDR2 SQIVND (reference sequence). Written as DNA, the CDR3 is TGTGCCAGTAGACCACCTAACACAGGGAAAAGGTCCTATAATTCACCCCTCCACTTT. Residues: CASRPPNTGKRSYNSPLHF.

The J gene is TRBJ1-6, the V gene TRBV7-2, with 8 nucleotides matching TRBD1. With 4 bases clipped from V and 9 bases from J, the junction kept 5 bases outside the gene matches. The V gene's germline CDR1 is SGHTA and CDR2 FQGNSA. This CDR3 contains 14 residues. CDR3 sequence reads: CASSSGQGSSPLHF. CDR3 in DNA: TGTGCCAGCAGCTCTGGACAGGGTAGTTCACCCCTCCACTTT.

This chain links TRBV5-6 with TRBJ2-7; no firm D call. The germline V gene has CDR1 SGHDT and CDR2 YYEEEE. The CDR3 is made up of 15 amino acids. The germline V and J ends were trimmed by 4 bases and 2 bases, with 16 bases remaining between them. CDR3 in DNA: TGTGCCAGCAGCAATGTGCGACTCAGTCCCTACGAGCAGTACTTC. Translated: CASSNVRLSPYEQYF.

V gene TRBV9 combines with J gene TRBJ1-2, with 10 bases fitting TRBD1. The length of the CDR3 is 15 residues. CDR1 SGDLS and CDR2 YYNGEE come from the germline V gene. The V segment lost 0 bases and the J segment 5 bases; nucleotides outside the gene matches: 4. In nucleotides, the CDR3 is TGTGCCAGCAGCGTAGAGGACAGGGGGTGGTATGGCTACACCTTC. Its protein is CASSVEDRGWYGYTF.

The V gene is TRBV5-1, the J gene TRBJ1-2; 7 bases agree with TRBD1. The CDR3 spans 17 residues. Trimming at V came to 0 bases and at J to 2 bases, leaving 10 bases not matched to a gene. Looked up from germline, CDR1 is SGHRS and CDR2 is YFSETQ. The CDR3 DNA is TGCGCCAGCAGCTTGGAAGGGGGCGGACGGAACAACTATGGCTACACCTTC. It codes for CASSLEGGGRNNYGYTF. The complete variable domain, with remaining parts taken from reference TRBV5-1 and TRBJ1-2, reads KAGVTQTPRYLIKTRGQQVTLSCSPISGHRSVSWYQQTPGQGLQFLFEYFSETQRNKGNFPGRFSGRQFSNSRSEMNVSTLELGDSALYLCASSLEGGGRNNYGYTFGSGTRLTVV.

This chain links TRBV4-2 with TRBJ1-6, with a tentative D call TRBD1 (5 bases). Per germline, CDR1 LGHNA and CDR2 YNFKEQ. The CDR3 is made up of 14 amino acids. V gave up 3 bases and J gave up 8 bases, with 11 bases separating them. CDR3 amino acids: CASSHATAHSPLHF. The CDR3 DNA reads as TGTGCCAGCAGCCACGCGACAGCCCATTCACCCCTCCACTTT.

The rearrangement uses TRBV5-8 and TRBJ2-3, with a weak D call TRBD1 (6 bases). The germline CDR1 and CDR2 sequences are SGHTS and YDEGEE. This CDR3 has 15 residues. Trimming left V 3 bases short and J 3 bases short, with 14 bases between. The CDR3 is CASSWGHASTDTQYF. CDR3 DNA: TGTGCCAGCAGCTGGGGACATGCATCTACAGATACGCAGTATTTT.

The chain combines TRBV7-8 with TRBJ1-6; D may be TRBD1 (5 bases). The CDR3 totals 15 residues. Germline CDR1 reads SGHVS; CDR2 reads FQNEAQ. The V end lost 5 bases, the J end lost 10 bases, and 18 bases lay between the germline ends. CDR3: CASSAGGRVRSPLHF. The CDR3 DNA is TGTGCCAGCAGCGCGGGGGGACGGGTAAGGTCACCCCTCCACTTT.

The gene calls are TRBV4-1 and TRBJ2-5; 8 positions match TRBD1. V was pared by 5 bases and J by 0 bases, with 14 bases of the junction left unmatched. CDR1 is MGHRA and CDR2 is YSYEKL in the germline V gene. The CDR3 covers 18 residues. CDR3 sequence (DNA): TGCGCCAGCAGCGCAACCCAGACAGGGGCGGTCGACCAAGAGACCCAGTACTTC. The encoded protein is CASSATQTGAVDQETQYF.